This TCR beta chain was sequenced for a study of OX40 agonist ivuxolimab in advanced cancers. Study background: Patients took ivuxolimab, an agonistic anti-OX40 (CD134) antibody. A mean age of 60 years, range about 20 to 85, was recorded, and approximately 80% were male. Study observations and caveats: The authors did not determine the antigen specificity of the expanded peripheral T cells.

The investigators sampled blood at baseline, at cycle 4 day 1, and at cycle 7 day 1. Sequencing used immunoSEQ multiplex PCR; TCRdb keeps in-frame clones, though not all of them. The data hold 75,000 to 90,000 clones, with roughly nine tenths observed a single time. Germline CDR1 and CDR2: LGHNA and YNFKEQ. Trimming removed 5 bases from V and 1 base from J, with 8 bases in between. The CDR3 is 13 residues long. This clone showed up just once. Antigen unknown. This sample comprised CD4+ or CD8+ T cells sorted from blood, obtained in a trial of the OX40 agonist ivuxolimab. The chain recombines TRBV4-2 with TRBJ2-5; tentatively, D is TRBD1 (6 bases). The receptor was derived from an adult with an advanced solid tumor such as melanoma, head and neck, liver or kidney cancer. The CDR3 sequence: CASSWTVQETQYF. The DNA of the CDR3 is TGTGCCAGCAGCTGGACAGTCCAAGAGACCCAGTACTTC.